The entry below gives a single T cell receptor (beta chain) sequence along with its context. No antigen is known for it. Germline V gene lookup returns CDR1 SGHDT and CDR2 YYEEEE. V lost 5 bases, J lost 10 bases, and 15 bases lay in between. The CDR3 has 12 amino acids. Some clones are missing from TCRdb's copy, which holds only in-frame ones; the method was immunoSEQ multiplex PCR. The table lists approximately 58,000 clones, around 83% of them singletons, with around 30% in the top ten. These data come from a study of lymphopenia after photon versus proton radiotherapy. Notes on the study in general: Better survival with proton therapy was suggested as possible, not demonstrated. After lymphocyte nadir, photon-treated repertoires showed oligoclonal expansion, especially CD8+ Temra. A bigger post-nadir fall in TCR diversity correlated inversely with survival time in deceased patients. Under photons, naive T cells and diversity fell while effector/memory populations rose.

The rearrangement joins TRBV5-6 to TRBJ2-5, with a weak D call TRBD2 (5 bases). Sequencing was performed on peripheral blood, taken from a patient treated with photon-based radiotherapy. This TCR was recovered from a middle-aged man with gastric cancer. CDR3 nucleotides: TGTGCCAGCAGTCGGACTGGAAGGATCCAGTACTTC. Translated, it gives CASSRTGRIQYF.